The 3 T cell receptor beta chains in this list originate from one sample, sequenced in a study of cytomegalovirus exposure and HLA in healthy donors (dated by TCRdb to 2017 to 2019). Library preparation used the immunoSEQ multiplex PCR assay. For the multiplex PCR, a mixture combining 60 forward primers for TCR Vbeta segments and 13 reverse primers for TCR Jbeta segments was used. TCRdb obtained this table from immuneACCESS and retained in-frame rearrangements with V and J assigned. These tables miss some clones; where compared with another copy, unresolved V genes account for less than half of the shortfall, and the remainder is unexplained. Recorded for this sample are about 130,000 clones; around 81% of them occurred a single time. The ten top clones hold approximately 1.2% of the sample. Sequenced sample: PBMCs. The source is a female donor in good health and CMV-seronegative.

The chain links TRBV9 to TRBJ2-4; D not resolved. Germline values: CDR1 SGDLS, CDR2 YYNGEE. Trimming stripped 0 bases from V and 5 bases from J, with 12 bases between. There are 15 residues in the CDR3. This CDR3 reads CASSVDGQRENIQYF. The DNA of the CDR3 is TGTGCCAGCAGCGTAGATGGGCAGAGAGAAAACATTCAGTACTTC.

The genes are TRBV7-9 and TRBJ2-1; 7 bases map to TRBD2. CDR3 length equals 17 residues. Per germline, CDR1 SEHNR and CDR2 FQNEAQ (reference sequence). With V trimmed by 3 bases and J by 1 base, 9 bases remained unmatched. The CDR3 nucleotides are TGTGCCAGCAGCTTGGGAAACAGCGGGATATCCTACAATGAGCAGTTCTTC. This translates into CASSLGNSGISYNEQFF. Looking up the rest from reference TRBV7-9 and TRBJ2-1 gives the full variable domain: DTGVSQNPRHKITKRGQNVTFRCDPISEHNRLYWYRQTLGQGPEFLTYFQNEAQLEKSRLLSDRFSAERPKGSFSTLEIQRTEQGDSAMYLCASSLGNSGISYNEQFFGPGTRLTVL.

The chain joins TRBV5-1 to TRBJ2-5, with 7 bases identical to TRBD1. The V gene's germline CDR1 is SGHRS and CDR2 YFSETQ. V lost 2 bases to trimming and J lost 3 bases; unmatched junction nucleotides: 7. The CDR3 is 15 amino acids. For the CDR3, the DNA is TGCGCCAGCAGCTTTAACAGGGGCGTGGAAGAGACCCAGTACTTC. The encoded protein is CASSFNRGVEETQYF.